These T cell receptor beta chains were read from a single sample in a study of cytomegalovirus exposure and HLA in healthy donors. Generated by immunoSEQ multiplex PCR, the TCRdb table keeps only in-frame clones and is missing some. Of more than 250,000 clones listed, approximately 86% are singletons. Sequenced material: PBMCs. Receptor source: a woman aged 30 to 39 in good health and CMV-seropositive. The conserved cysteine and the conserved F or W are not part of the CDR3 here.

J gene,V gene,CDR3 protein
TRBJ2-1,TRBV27,ASSLSPSGSVYEQF
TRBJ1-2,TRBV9,DLGQGGDYGYT
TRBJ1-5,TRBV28,ASSPPSNQPQH
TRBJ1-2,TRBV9,ASSVGDSYGYT
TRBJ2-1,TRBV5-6,ASSPTSYHYNEQF
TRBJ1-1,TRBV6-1,ASRPGGYGTEAF
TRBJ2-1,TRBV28,ASSLIVNEQF
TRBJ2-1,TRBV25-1,ASSDAGEQF
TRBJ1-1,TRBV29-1,SVVRQGRGNTEAF
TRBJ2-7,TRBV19,ASSNQHSYEQY
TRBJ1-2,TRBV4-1,ASSQAGQGVGGYT
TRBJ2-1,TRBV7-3,ASSSTLGGRGRVNNEQF
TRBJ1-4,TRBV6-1,ASSKNSGMNEKLF
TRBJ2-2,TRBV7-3,ASSLRTSFAGELF
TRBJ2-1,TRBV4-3,ASSQVRGEQF
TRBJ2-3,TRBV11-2,ASSPLSTASTDTQY
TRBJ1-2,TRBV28,ASSSTGEGGYGYT
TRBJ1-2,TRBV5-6,ASSSHGYT
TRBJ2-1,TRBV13,ASTLAGDPYNEQF
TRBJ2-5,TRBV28,ASSFSGPNQETQY
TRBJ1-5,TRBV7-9,ASSPDRDNQPQH
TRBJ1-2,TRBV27,ASSLSFWAGGYT
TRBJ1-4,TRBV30,AWSLSRGGEKLF
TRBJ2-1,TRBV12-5,ASSPGGSAHNEQF
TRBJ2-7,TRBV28,ASSATGTGRYEQY
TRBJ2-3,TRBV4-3,ASSQERAGGPSDTQY
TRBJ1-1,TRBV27,ASSFGGMNTEAF
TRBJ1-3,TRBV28,ASTIQVPGNTIY
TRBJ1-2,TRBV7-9,ASSSLSGTGGTIWGYT
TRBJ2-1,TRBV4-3,ASSPLGAGGTREQF
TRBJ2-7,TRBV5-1,ASSLWRGRESPYEQY
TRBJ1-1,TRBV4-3,ASSLGLSTEAF
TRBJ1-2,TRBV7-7,ASSCYRGHWGYT
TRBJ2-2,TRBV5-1,ASSLARAGARTGELF
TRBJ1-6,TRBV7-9,ASTTDNSPLH
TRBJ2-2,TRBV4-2,ASSQIGSLDGWTGELF
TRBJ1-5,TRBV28,ASSLASNQPQH
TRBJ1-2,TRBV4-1,ASSVQGGTGYT
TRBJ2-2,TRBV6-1,ASSRTTNTGELF
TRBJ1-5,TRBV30,AWSAGQGLGSNQPQH
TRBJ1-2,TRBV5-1,ASSLGQPLVYGYT
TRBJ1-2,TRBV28,ASSLPATVNYGYT
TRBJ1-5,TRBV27,ASSLNGRNQPQH
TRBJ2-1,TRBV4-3,ASSQGGTSGGGYNEQF
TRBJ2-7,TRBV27,ASSATGGEYEQY
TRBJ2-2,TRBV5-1,ASSRDSNTGELF
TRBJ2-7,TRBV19,ASSIPQGGNEQY
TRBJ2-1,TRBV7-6,ASSLEDGLLFSNEQF
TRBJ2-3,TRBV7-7,ASSLGTTSTDTQY
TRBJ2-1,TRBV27,ASSLGQVYNEQF
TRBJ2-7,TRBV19,ASSITGSKAYEQY
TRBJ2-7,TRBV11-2,ASSLVSSAYEQY
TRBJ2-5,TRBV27,ASRPGYQETQY